This T cell receptor beta chain was sequenced during a study of blood T cell repertoires in COVID-19. Looking at the study overall: Acute and convalescent COVID-19 samples came from the United States, Italy and Spain. The analysed material was cDNA or gDNA that came from T cells, B-cell-depleted T cells, or PBMCs.

In the authors' workflow: Using reference gene primer amplification, nucleated cell counts were estimated. The assay was immunoSEQ multiplex PCR, and TCRdb's table has in-frame clones only and misses some. The V and J calls and clone size are taken from that table; D and trimming were inferred from the DNA. The table records 150,000 to 200,000 clones, approximately 88% of them present only once. This CDR3 is built from 16 residues. CDR1 MNHEY and CDR2 SMNVEV come from the germline V gene (reference sequence). V lost 2 bases, J lost 1 base, and 6 bases stayed unmatched. The sequenced sample consisted of peripheral blood. This receptor was taken from a human donor in a cohort sampled during active COVID-19. The rearrangement uses TRBV27 and TRBJ2-5, with 8 bases lining up with TRBD2. This CDR3 reads CASSLRWTSSQETQYF. The CDR3 region has the DNA TGTGCCAGCAGTTTAAGATGGACTAGCAGCCAAGAGACCCAGTACTTC.